Presented here are 8 T cell receptor beta chains from one specimen sequenced in a study of identifying expanded T cells in peripheral blood. The repertoire was sequenced with immunoSEQ multiplex PCR; TCRdb's copy has only in-frame clones and lacks some. This table has around 99,000 clones, roughly nine tenths appearing once. The sequenced material came from blood. The source of these receptors is a person between 18 and 75 years old in good health.

The chain employs TRBV9 and TRBJ2-2; 9 positions agree with TRBD1. Germline trimming cut 3 bases from V and 6 bases from J; bases unmatched to any gene: 3. The CDR3 is made up of 14 amino acids. From germline, CDR1 is SGDLS and CDR2 YYNGEE. The CDR3 reads CASSETGGPGELFF. The CDR3 DNA is TGTGCCAGCAGCGAGACAGGGGGGCCCGGGGAGCTGTTTTTT.

This CDR3 reads CASSEVGYNYEQYF. Here the CDR3 DNA reads TGTGCCAGCAGTGAAGTGGGGTACAACTACGAGCAGTACTTC. The chain carries TRBV6-1 and TRBJ2-7; D is uncertain. Germline V gene data show CDR1 as MNHNS and CDR2 as SASEGT. V was cut by 1 base and J by 3 bases, with 10 bases left in between. The CDR3 is 14 residues long.

This clone was seen a single time. This specimen includes other DNA sequences encoding the same CDR3. V and J are TRBV29-1 and TRBJ2-7, with D possibly being TRBD2 (6 bases). Germline values: CDR1 SQVTM, CDR2 ANQGSEA. Trimming cost V 5 bases and J 2 bases, with 10 bases left between them. The CDR3 has 12 residues. The CDR3 region has the DNA TGCAGCGTTAGCGGGCAGGCCTACGAGCAGTACTTC. Translation gives CSVSGQAYEQYF.

The chain is built from TRBV6-6 and TRBJ1-6; unclear D gene. V was shortened by 2 bases and J by 10 bases, with 9 bases between the two germline ends. This CDR3 has 13 amino acids. Germline values: CDR1 MNHNY, CDR2 SVGAGI (reference sequence). CDR3: CASSYDDDSPLHF. The CDR3 coding sequence is TGTGCCAGCAGTTACGACGACGACTCACCCCTCCACTTT.

The J gene is TRBJ1-2, the V gene TRBV7-2; D possibly corresponds to TRBD1 (5 bases). From germline, CDR1 is SGHTA and CDR2 FQGNSA. Trimming shortened V by 4 bases and J by 4 bases, and 16 bases separated the two germline ends. CDR3 length: 15 amino acids. The CDR3 spells CASSSTVALPYGYTF. For the CDR3, the DNA is TGTGCCAGCAGCTCGACAGTCGCTCTTCCCTATGGCTACACCTTC.

The gene calls are TRBV28 and TRBJ1-2; D is unclear. This CDR3 has 12 amino acids. From germline, CDR1 is MDHEN and CDR2 SYDVKM. Trimming left V 5 bases short and J 6 bases short, with 10 bases between. CDR3: CASSMGFHGYTF. The CDR3 DNA follows: TGTGCCAGCAGTATGGGGTTTCATGGCTACACCTTC.

The chain links TRBV19 to TRBJ2-1; TRBD2 aligns across 12 bases. This CDR3 region has 18 residues. CDR1 LNHDA and CDR2 SQIVND come from the germline V gene (reference sequence). V lost 3 bases, J lost 8 bases, and 14 bases stayed unmatched. CDR3 amino acids: CASSMRASGRATNDEQFF. The CDR3 bases are TGTGCCAGTAGTATGCGGGCTAGCGGGAGGGCCACTAACGATGAGCAGTTCTTC. The whole variable domain, remainder taken from reference TRBV19 and TRBJ2-1, is DGGITQSPKYLFRKEGQNVTLSCEQNLNHDAMYWYRQDPGQGLRLIYYSQIVNDFQKGDIAEGYSVSREKKESFPLTVTSAQKNPTAFYLCASSMRASGRATNDEQFFGPGTRLTVL.

V is TRBV10-2 and J is TRBJ2-7; 9 bases agree with TRBD2. The CDR3 runs to 13 residues. Germline assignment: CDR1 WSHSY and CDR2 SAAADI. V dropped 7 bases and J dropped 4; count of bases not matched to a gene: 5. The CDR3 nucleotides are TGCGCCAGCATGCGGACTAGCGAATACGAGCAGTACTTC. Translating it yields CASMRTSEYEQYF.